Following are 25 T cell receptor beta chains from one sample sequenced in a study of cytomegalovirus exposure and HLA in healthy donors. PCR was performed using 60 Vbeta and 13 Jbeta primers. Sequencing was performed with immunoSEQ multiplex PCR; in TCRdb, only in-frame clones are kept and a portion is missing. Here the sample spans some 100,000 clones, 69% being singletons. Sequenced sample: PBMCs. The origin of the receptors is a woman aged 70 to 79 in good health and CMV-seropositive.

DNA of the CDR3: TGTGCCAGCAGTTACTCGAGGGGGCTTACTGAAGCTTTCTTT. Its translation: CASSYSRGLTEAFF. This chain joins TRBV6-5 and TRBJ1-1; TRBD1 agrees at 7 bases. The V segment lost 0 bases and the J segment 5 bases; nucleotides outside the gene matches: 3. The CDR3 is made up of 14 amino acids. Germline loops: CDR1 MNHEY, CDR2 SVGAGI.

The chain recombines TRBV14 with TRBJ1-1, with 7 bases matching TRBD1. Germline V gene sequence: CDR1 SGHDN, CDR2 FVKESK. CDR3 size: 14 residues. V was clipped by 4 bases and J by 0 bases; unmatched bases: 2. The CDR3 region has the DNA TGTGCCAGCAGCCGGACAGGTATGAACACTGAAGCTTTCTTT. Amino acid sequence: CASSRTGMNTEAFF.

This CDR3 is CASSSDRVNEKLFF. CDR3 DNA: TGTGCCAGCAGCTCCGACAGGGTTAATGAAAAACTGTTTTTT. The rearrangement links TRBV7-2 to TRBJ1-4; 7 bases align to TRBD1. The CDR3 has 14 residues. Germline-derived CDR1 and CDR2 are SGHTA and FQGNSA. V lost 4 bases and J lost 4; bases outside the gene matches: 3.

The chain joins TRBV4-3 to TRBJ2-1, with 7 bases that match TRBD1. Germline V CDR1 and CDR2: LGHNA, YSLEER. The CDR3 runs 16 residues. The V segment lost 5 bases and the J segment 6 bases; nucleotides outside the gene matches: 13. The CDR3 DNA is TGCGCCAGCAGCTCTCAGACAGGGTCGTTGAGCAATGAGCAGTTCTTC. As protein: CASSSQTGSLSNEQFF.

The V and J genes are TRBV13 and TRBJ1-1; 9 bases line up with TRBD1. This CDR3 spans 16 amino acids. Trimming removed 4 bases from V and 0 bases from J; junction bases left unmatched: 6. Germline loops: CDR1 PRHDT, CDR2 FYEKMQ (reference sequence). The CDR3 nucleotides are TGTGCCAGCAGCTCGGGACAGGGTGCGGTGAACACTGAAGCTTTCTTT. Translating gives CASSSGQGAVNTEAFF.

In the case of this clone: The same CDR3 can be traced to other DNA sequences in this sample. This chain uses TRBV6-5 with TRBJ1-6; D is ambiguous. Trimming removed 0 bases from V and 6 bases from J, with 9 bases in between. Germline assignment: CDR1 MNHEY and CDR2 SVGAGI. CDR3 length: 15 residues. The CDR3 protein is CASSYSREGNSPLHF. In DNA form, the CDR3 reads TGTGCCAGCAGTTACTCACGGGAGGGTAATTCACCCCTCCACTTT.

The chain links TRBV7-9 to TRBJ2-1; D may be TRBD1 (5 bases). V was cut by 2 bases and J by 6 bases, with 14 bases left in between. Germline values: CDR1 SEHNR, CDR2 FQNEAQ (reference sequence). This CDR3 has 15 amino acids. CDR3 sequence: CASSLQGSMANEQFF. CDR3 in DNA: TGTGCCAGCAGCTTACAGGGTAGCATGGCCAATGAGCAGTTCTTC. Full variable domain (missing parts from reference TRBV7-9 and TRBJ2-1): DTGVSQNPRHKITKRGQNVTFRCDPISEHNRLYWYRQTLGQGPEFLTYFQNEAQLEKSRLLSDRFSAERPKGSFSTLEIQRTEQGDSAMYLCASSLQGSMANEQFFGPGTRLTVL.

This clone was seen only a few times. V gene TRBV2 combines with J gene TRBJ2-3; possibly TRBD2 for D (6 bases). The CDR3 is made up of 12 amino acids. The V end lost 11 bases, the J end lost 5 bases, and 14 bases lay between the germline ends. Germline V gene sequence: CDR1 SNHLY, CDR2 FYNNEI. CDR3 protein: CAAPLGGDTQYF. CDR3 DNA: TGTGCCGCTCCCCTGGGGGGAGATACGCAGTATTTT.

This chain connects TRBV6-1 to TRBJ1-2; D perhaps matches TRBD1 (6 bases). Trimming cost V 8 bases and J 6 bases, with 10 bases left between them. The CDR3 consists of 11 residues. Germline CDR1 reads MNHNS; CDR2 reads SASEGT. CDR3 in DNA: TGTGCCAGCTTAACAGGGCATGGCTACACCTTC. Its translation is CASLTGHGYTF.

The chain couples TRBV7-9 to TRBJ2-1; 14 nucleotides match TRBD2. The CDR3 totals 16 residues. The V gene's germline CDR1 is SEHNR and CDR2 FQNEAQ (reference sequence). V lost 5 bases and J lost 4; bases outside the gene matches: 4. Here the CDR3 reads CASSLGLAGVYNEQFF. The CDR3 coding sequence is TGTGCCAGCAGCCTGGGACTAGCGGGGGTATACAATGAGCAGTTCTTC.

The chain has TRBV4-3 and TRBJ2-1; 11 nucleotides match TRBD2. The CDR3 runs to 19 residues. In germline, CDR1 is LGHNA, CDR2 YSLEER. After removal of 0 bases from V and 4 bases from J, the junction contained 11 bases not matched to a gene. The CDR3 DNA reads as TGCGCCAGCAGCCAAGATGGGTATTACGTAGCGGGGGGGTACAATGAGCAGTTCTTC. Translated, it gives CASSQDGYYVAGGYNEQFF.

V usage is TRBV7-9 and J usage is TRBJ2-7; a weak D match, TRBD2 (6 bases). V was shortened by 5 bases and J by 0 bases, with 23 bases between the two germline ends. The V gene's germline CDR1 is SEHNR and CDR2 FQNEAQ (reference sequence). The CDR3 has 18 amino acids. This CDR3 is CASSPIRALGGDSYEQYF. The CDR3 region has the DNA TGTGCCAGCAGCCCGATCCGGGCCCTAGGAGGGGACTCCTACGAGCAGTACTTC.

The genes are TRBV14 and TRBJ2-7; 7 bases match TRBD2. V lost 1 base to trimming and J lost 6 bases; unmatched junction nucleotides: 3. This CDR3 spans 13 amino acids. Germline CDR1 reads SGHDN; CDR2 reads FVKESK. CDR3 residues: CASSQVGGREQYF. The CDR3 nucleotides read TGTGCCAGCAGCCAAGTGGGAGGGCGCGAGCAGTACTTC.

The CDR3 reads CASSITSGGSYEQYF. CDR3 DNA sequence: TGTGCCAGCAGCATTACTAGCGGGGGTTCCTACGAGCAGTACTTC. The chain carries TRBV7-2 and TRBJ2-7; 11 bases fit TRBD2. The CDR3 covers 15 residues. V was pared by 5 bases and J by 1 base, with 4 bases of the junction left unmatched. The germline gives CDR1 SGHTA, CDR2 FQGNSA.

This clone was observed a few times. The rearrangement links TRBV2 to TRBJ1-1; 9 bases agree with TRBD1. Per germline, CDR1 SNHLY and CDR2 FYNNEI. The V gene end was trimmed by 8 bases and the J gene end by 0 bases; junction bases not matched to a gene: 13. This CDR3 is 17 amino acids long. CDR3 nucleotides: TGTGCCAGCCCCAAGGACAGGGGACCGGAATTGAACACTGAAGCTTTCTTT. Protein sequence: CASPKDRGPELNTEAFF.

The CDR3 nucleotides are TGTGCCAGCAGCTTAGACCTGGGGGCAAGGGAGCTGTTTTTT. Protein: CASSLDLGARELFF. The rearrangement uses TRBV7-8 and TRBJ2-2; a possible D gene is TRBD1 (6 bases). Trimming stripped 1 base from V and 9 bases from J, with 12 bases between. Germline-derived CDR1 and CDR2 are SGHVS and FQNEAQ. This CDR3 spans 14 amino acids. Full variable domain (missing parts from reference TRBV7-8 and TRBJ2-2): GAGVSQSPRYKVAKRGQDVALRCDPISGHVSLFWYQQALGQGPEFLTYFQNEAQLDKSGLPSDRFFAERPEGSVSTLKIQRTQQEDSAVYLCASSLDLGARELFFGEGSRLTVL.

This chain connects TRBV4-3 to TRBJ2-1; maybe TRBD2 (6 bases). Trimming removed 1 base from V and 4 bases from J, with 14 bases in between. Germline V gene data show CDR1 as LGHNA and CDR2 as YSLEER. The CDR3 has 16 residues. For the CDR3, the DNA is TGCGCCAGCAGCCAAGTCGGGACCGCGGGGTACAATGAGCAGTTCTTC. It codes for CASSQVGTAGYNEQFF.

V gene TRBV12-5 combines with J gene TRBJ1-2; D ambiguous. Per the germline V gene, CDR1 is LGHNT and CDR2 is FRNRAP. The CDR3 contains 18 residues. V lost 0 bases to trimming and J lost 0 bases, with 17 bases between them. The CDR3 sequence: CASGLVRGGSSSNYGYTF. The CDR3, as DNA: TGTGCTAGTGGTTTGGTACGAGGTGGGTCATCTTCTAACTATGGCTACACCTTC.

V usage is TRBV4-2 and J usage is TRBJ1-4; possibly TRBD1 for D (5 bases). V gave up 4 bases and J gave up 3 bases, with 15 bases separating them. This CDR3 region has 16 residues. The germline gives CDR1 LGHNA, CDR2 YNFKEQ. Here the CDR3 DNA reads TGTGCCAGCAGCCGTCCCGGGGGATCACCTAATGAAAAACTGTTTTTT. Protein product: CASSRPGGSPNEKLFF.

This clone was recorded a few times. The J gene is TRBJ2-3, the V gene TRBV7-6; TRBD2 agrees at 10 bases. The V gene end was trimmed by 1 base and the J gene end by 3 bases; junction bases not matched to a gene: 1. Germline V gives CDR1 SGHVS, CDR2 FNYEAQ. There are 15 residues in the CDR3. CDR3 nucleotides: TGTGCCAGCAGCTTAGGGACTAGCGGTACAGATACGCAGTATTTT. Protein: CASSLGTSGTDTQYF.

This clone was observed once. The CDR3 loop is CASSQAPPGQQETQYF. The CDR3 nucleotides read TGTGCCAGCAGCCAAGCGCCCCCCGGACAGCAAGAGACCCAGTACTTC. The chain joins TRBV14 to TRBJ2-5, with a tentative D call TRBD1 (6 bases). Per the germline V gene, CDR1 is SGHDN and CDR2 is FVKESK. The CDR3 sequence is 16 residues long. Trimming shortened V by 1 base and J by 2 bases, and 14 bases separated the two germline ends. Full variable domain (outside the CDR3, taken from reference TRBV14 and TRBJ2-5): EAGVTQFPSHSVIEKGQTVTLRCDPISGHDNLYWYRRVMGKEIKFLLHFVKESKQDESGMPNNRFLAERTGGTYSTLKVQPAELEDSGVYFCASSQAPPGQQETQYFGPGTRLLVL.

The chain is built from TRBV5-6 and TRBJ2-1, with 7 bases identical to TRBD1. Germline assignment: CDR1 SGHDT and CDR2 YYEEEE. The CDR3 length is 17 residues. The junction had 19 bases not matched to a gene; V was cut back by 6 bases and J by 7 bases. Here the CDR3 reads CASNPGWGQGEENEQFF. CDR3 in DNA: TGTGCCAGCAACCCGGGGTGGGGCCAGGGGGAAGAGAATGAGCAGTTCTTC.

The chain has TRBV5-1 and TRBJ2-1, with TRBD1 identical over 8 bases. Trimming at V came to 0 bases and at J to 8 bases, leaving 7 bases not matched to a gene. Looked up from germline, CDR1 is SGHRS and CDR2 is YFSETQ. This CDR3 has 15 residues. The CDR3 reads CASSLGTGSRDEQFF. CDR3 nucleotides: TGCGCCAGCAGCTTGGGGACAGGGTCCAGGGATGAGCAGTTCTTC.

The chain has TRBV9 and TRBJ2-1; 11 bases are a match to TRBD2. The CDR3 length is 15 residues. Germline V gene data show CDR1 as SGDLS and CDR2 as YYNGEE. The trim removed 0 bases at V and 7 bases at J, leaving 3 bases unmatched. The DNA for the CDR3 is TGTGCCAGCAGCGTAGAGGTAGCGGGGGGGAATGAGCAGTTCTTC. It specifies CASSVEVAGGNEQFF. The full variable domain, completed using reference TRBV9 and TRBJ2-1, is DSGVTQTPKHLITATGQRVTLRCSPRSGDLSVYWYQQSLDQGLQFLIQYYNGEERAKGNILERFSAQQFPDLHSELNLSSLELGDSALYFCASSVEVAGGNEQFFGPGTRLTVL.

The CDR3 region is CASHQGATSYEQYF. CDR3 nucleotide sequence: TGTGCCAGCCACCAGGGGGCGACGTCCTACGAGCAGTACTTC. This chain joins TRBV6-1 and TRBJ2-7; 8 bases are shared with TRBD1. Germline V gene sequence: CDR1 MNHNS, CDR2 SASEGT. V was pared by 8 bases and J by 1 base, with 7 bases of the junction left unmatched. The CDR3 runs to 14 residues.